This T cell receptor (beta chain) was recovered during a study of human T cells and chemical hapten exposure. Study information: Chiefly female patients presented with alopecia areata, totalis or universalis.

Time point described: patch test 2, 6 weeks after DPC sensitization. Noted treatment: therapeutic diphenylcyclopropenone sensitization with weekly scalp DPC. At patch-test visits, sampling came before the patch test. The V and J ends lost 6 bases and 0 bases respectively, with 2 bases between them. In germline, CDR1 is SNHLY, CDR2 FYNNEI. The CDR3 is 11 amino acids. Study-level results: Expanded TCRs grouped into significantly more large CDR3 similarity clusters than controls produced.

This clonotype turned up a few times. No antigen is known for it. For the library, individual cDNA molecules each received unique molecular identifiers. MiXCR was run by TCRdb on the RACE reads, yielding one entry per CDR3 protein. Of approximately 82,000 distinct CDR3 sequences listed, 5% to 8.5% are singletons. Sample: whole blood, taken in connection with sensitization to the hapten diphenylcyclopropenone (DPC). This chain uses TRBV2 with TRBJ1-1; D unclear. The sequence was collected from a woman aged 25 to 39 with alopecia areata. Some clones in this sample may be carry-over from other donors' samples. The CDR3 region is CASRVNTEAFF. The CDR3, as DNA: TGTGCCAGCAGAGTGAACACTGAAGCTTTCTTT.